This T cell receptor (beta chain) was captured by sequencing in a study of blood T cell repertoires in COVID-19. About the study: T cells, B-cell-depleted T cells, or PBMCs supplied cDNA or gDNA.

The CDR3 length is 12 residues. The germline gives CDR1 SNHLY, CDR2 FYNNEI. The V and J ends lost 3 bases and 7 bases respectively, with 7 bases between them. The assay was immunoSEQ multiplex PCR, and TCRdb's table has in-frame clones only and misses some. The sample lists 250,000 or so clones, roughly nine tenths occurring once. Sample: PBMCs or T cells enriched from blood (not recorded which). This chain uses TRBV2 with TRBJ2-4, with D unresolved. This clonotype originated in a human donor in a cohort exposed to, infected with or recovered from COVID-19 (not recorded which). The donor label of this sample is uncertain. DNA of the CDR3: TGTGCCAGCAGTGAGGGCCGCAACATTCAGTACTTC. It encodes CASSEGRNIQYF.